This entry is about one T cell receptor beta chain. At one end the junction does not follow the germline gene, possibly because of a read error. TCRdb keeps only in-frame clones here, not all; method: immunoSEQ multiplex PCR. The sample lists some 170,000 clones, 75% to 80% occurring once. This sample is part of a study of blood T cell repertoires in COVID-19. Germline CDR1 reads KGHSH; CDR2 reads LQKENI. This CDR3 comprises 12 residues. This sequence originates from a woman in her sixties or seventies with acute or convalescent COVID-19. The sample was peripheral blood. The rearrangement links TRBV18 to TRBJ2-4; possibly TRBD2 for D (6 bases). The CDR3 sequence: CASSPGGALFWF. DNA of the CDR3: TGTGCCAGCTCACCAGGAGGGGCTCTCTTCTGGTTC.